These T cell receptor beta chains were read from a single sample in a study of shared clonotypes between healthy human individuals. Profiled with immunoSEQ multiplex PCR; TCRdb holds only in-frame clones, not every one. The table includes millions of clones, 90% to 95% detected once. The sequenced material came from naive CD4+ T cells sorted from blood. All receptors come from a man younger than 30 in good health. Each CDR3 is given with its conserved first and last residue. The D gene is left open where the match is weak. A row's size may be missing; if present it is once, few, many or a size class.

CDR3 protein	CDR3 DNA	D gene	J gene	clone size	V gene
CASSLATGVETQYF	TGCGCCAGCAGCTTGGCGACAGGGGTAGAGACCCAGTACTTC	TRBD1	TRBJ2-5	NA	TRBV5-1
CAISEPGLAGVTDTQYF	TGTGCCATCAGTGAGCCGGGACTAGCGGGAGTAACAGATACGCAGTATTTT	TRBD2	TRBJ2-3	NA	TRBV10-3
CASSIRERPEAFF	TGTGCCAGTAGTATCCGGGAGAGGCCCGAAGCTTTCTTT	NA	TRBJ1-1	NA	TRBV19
CASSSSGGGTDTQYF	TGTGCCAGCAGCTCGTCAGGGGGGGGCACAGATACGCAGTATTTT	NA	TRBJ2-3	NA	TRBV7-9
CASSSSGTGDIQYF	TGTGCCAGCAGCTCCTCAGGGACAGGCGACATTCAGTACTTC	TRBD1	TRBJ2-4	NA	TRBV5-6
CASSEVIAGTGELFF	TGTGCCAGCAGTGAAGTCATTGCGGGTACCGGGGAGCTGTTTTTT	NA	TRBJ2-2	NA	TRBV2
CASSLESGAYNEQFF	TGTGCCAGCAGCTTAGAGTCGGGGGCCTACAATGAGCAGTTCTTC	NA	TRBJ2-1	once	TRBV7-6
CASTSGGNNYGYTF	TGTGCCAGCACCTCAGGGGGGAATAACTATGGCTACACCTTC	TRBD1	TRBJ1-2	once	TRBV6-6
CASSRQVGLYEQYF	TGTGCCAGCAGCCGCCAGGTGGGCCTCTACGAGCAGTACTTC	NA	TRBJ2-7	once	TRBV14
CATSWVSTGELFF	TGTGCTACCTCCTGGGTTAGCACCGGGGAGCTGTTTTTT	NA	TRBJ2-2	NA	TRBV7-7
CASGWRDEQYF	TGTGCCAGCGGGTGGAGGGACGAGCAGTACTTC	NA	TRBJ2-7	NA	TRBV11-1
CASRRVGKVFAGELFF	TGTGCCAGCAGGAGAGTGGGGAAGGTCTTCGCCGGGGAGCTGTTTTTT	NA	TRBJ2-2	NA	TRBV28
CASRGGTGGGSNQPQHF	TGTGCCAGCAGGGGAGGGACAGGGGGCGGGAGCAATCAGCCCCAGCATTTT	TRBD1	TRBJ1-5	NA	TRBV2
CASRTYGGYEQYF	TGTGCCAGCAGAACATACGGGGGTTACGAGCAGTACTTC	NA	TRBJ2-7	NA	TRBV28
CAWRTPLNEKLFF	TGTGCCTGGAGGACGCCCCTAAATGAAAAACTGTTTTTT	NA	TRBJ1-4	NA	TRBV30
CASSQDGTIQIGKLFF	TGCGCCAGCAGCCAAGACGGCACAATCCAAATAGGAAAACTGTTTTTT	NA	TRBJ1-4	NA	TRBV4-1
CASSVYGTGDRLHEQFF	TGCGCCAGCAGCGTATACGGGACAGGGGATAGACTTCATGAGCAGTTCTTC	TRBD1	TRBJ2-1	NA	TRBV5-1
CAWSTTGYRSSPLHF	TGTGCCTGGAGTACCACAGGGTATAGGAGTTCACCCCTCCACTTT	NA	TRBJ1-6	few	TRBV30
CASSQDPAGLPDTQYF	TGTGCCAGCAGCCAAGATCCGGCAGGGCTACCAGATACGCAGTATTTT	NA	TRBJ2-3	NA	TRBV4-2
CASSLAADTDTQYF	TGCGCCAGCAGCTTGGCCGCAGACACAGATACGCAGTATTTT	NA	TRBJ2-3	NA	TRBV5-1
CASSYSPSGGYEQYF	TGTGCCAGCAGTTACTCACCTAGCGGGGGTTACGAGCAGTACTTC	TRBD2	TRBJ2-7	NA	TRBV6-6
CASSWEGAMNTEAFF	TGTGCCAGCAGCTGGGAGGGGGCCATGAACACTGAAGCTTTCTTT	TRBD1	TRBJ1-1	NA	TRBV7-9
CASSQVREGNHKQYF	TGCGCCAGCAGCCAAGTACGGGAAGGCAATCATAAGCAGTACTTC	NA	TRBJ2-7	NA	TRBV4-1
CAISVGTVGNTIYF	TGTGCCATCAGTGTGGGGACCGTGGGAAACACCATATATTTT	NA	TRBJ1-3	NA	TRBV10-3
CASSSSPRGEGNSPLHF	TGTGCCAGCAGTTCCTCCCCCCGGGGAGAAGGGAATTCACCCCTCCACTTT	NA	TRBJ1-6	NA	TRBV27
CASSSQGYEQYF	TGTGCCAGCTCATCTCAGGGTTACGAGCAGTACTTC	NA	TRBJ2-7	NA	TRBV18
CATKLEAYNEQFF	TGCGCCACCAAACTGGAGGCCTACAATGAGCAGTTCTTC	NA	TRBJ2-1	NA	TRBV5-1
CASRGQDEKLFF	TGTGCCAGTCGCGGACAGGACGAAAAACTGTTTTTT	TRBD1	TRBJ1-4	once	TRBV19
CASSLPGDRLGTEAFF	TGTGCCAGCAGTTTGCCCGGGGACAGGCTCGGCACTGAAGCTTTCTTT	TRBD1	TRBJ1-1	once	TRBV28
CAWSVDLNTEAFF	TGTGCCTGGAGTGTAGACTTAAACACTGAAGCTTTCTTT	NA	TRBJ1-1	NA	TRBV30
CASSEQGSTNEKLFF	TGTGCCAGCAGTGAACAGGGATCAACTAATGAAAAACTGTTTTTT	NA	TRBJ1-4	few	TRBV2
CASSLAIGGSYEQYF	TGTGCCAGCAGTTTAGCCATTGGCGGCTCCTACGAGCAGTACTTC	NA	TRBJ2-7	NA	TRBV27
CASSPRQDNSPLHF	TGTGCCAGCAGTCCCCGACAGGACAATTCACCCCTCCACTTT	NA	TRBJ1-6	NA	TRBV6-6
CASSDRGYNEQFF	TGTGCCAGCAGCGACCGGGGCTACAATGAGCAGTTCTTC	NA	TRBJ2-1	NA	TRBV14
CASSHMYNSPLHF	TGCGCCAGCAGTCATATGTATAATTCACCCCTCCACTTT	NA	TRBJ1-6	NA	TRBV23-1
CSVDRVPPDTQYF	TGCAGCGTCGACAGGGTTCCCCCAGATACGCAGTATTTT	TRBD1	TRBJ2-3	NA	TRBV29-1
CATSREAQFASTDTQYF	TGTGCCACCAGCAGAGAGGCACAGTTTGCTAGCACAGATACGCAGTATTTT	NA	TRBJ2-3	NA	TRBV15
CASSFGDKGSGTF	TGTGCCAGCAGTTTCGGGGACAAGGGGTCGGGCACCTTC	NA	TRBJ1-2	NA	TRBV28
CASSVYTGNYGYTF	TGTGCCAGCAGCGTTTACACCGGGAACTATGGCTACACCTTC	NA	TRBJ1-2	NA	TRBV9